Below are 14 T cell receptor beta chains sequenced from a single sample in a study of PD-1 blockade in mismatch repair-deficient tumors. Clones were sequenced by immunoSEQ multiplex PCR, and TCRdb holds only the in-frame ones, with some missing. Here the sample spans 49,000 or so clones, roughly 80% being singletons. Sample: peripheral blood, taken roughly 19 weeks after starting pembrolizumab. These receptors were collected from an adult with mismatch repair-deficient cancer.

The chain joins TRBV11-2 to TRBJ1-1; D gene uncertain. Germline V lookup: CDR1 SGHAT, CDR2 FQNNGV. The CDR3 runs to 13 residues. V dropped 3 bases and J dropped 3 bases, with 8 bases sitting between them. The CDR3 DNA sequence: TGTGCCAGCAGCTTTGCTGATGACACTGAAGCTTTCTTT. Amino acids: CASSFADDTEAFF.

This clone has more than one count but fewer than ten. The rearrangement links TRBV9 to TRBJ1-2; D is possibly TRBD1 (6 bases). V shed 4 bases and J shed 2 bases, with 9 bases lying between them. The CDR3 covers 13 residues. Looked up from germline, CDR1 is SGDLS and CDR2 is YYNGEE. The DNA of the CDR3 is TGTGCCAGCAGCCCCGGGACAAACTATGGCTACACCTTC. Translation gives CASSPGTNYGYTF.

The J gene is TRBJ1-2, the V gene TRBV28, with TRBD1 matching 7 bases. CDR1 is MDHEN, CDR2 SYDVKM, per germline. This CDR3 region has 15 residues. V lost 1 base to trimming and J lost 6 bases; unmatched junction nucleotides: 8. The CDR3 spells CASSLSLDRVNGYTF. The CDR3 DNA reads as TGTGCCAGCAGTTTATCCCTCGACAGGGTTAATGGCTACACCTTC.

The chain uses TRBV5-6 and TRBJ1-2; D uncertain. The germline V gene encodes CDR1 SGHDT and CDR2 YYEEEE. V was trimmed by 1 base and J by 3 bases, leaving 13 bases between them. There are 15 residues in the CDR3. The CDR3 reads CASSLMAVRYYGYTF. CDR3 DNA: TGTGCCAGCAGCTTGATGGCCGTTAGATACTATGGCTACACCTTC.

The chain employs TRBV6-1 and TRBJ1-2, with D perhaps matching TRBD1 (5 bases). V was trimmed by 10 bases and J by 7 bases, leaving 19 bases between them. Germline V gives CDR1 MNHNS, CDR2 SASEGT. CDR3 length equals 13 residues. CDR3 in DNA: TGTGCCACCTTAGACAGAGGGAGCCGTGGCTACACCTTC. Translated, it gives CATLDRGSRGYTF.

The rearrangement uses TRBV7-2 and TRBJ2-3, with 7 bases identical to TRBD2. Germline CDR1 and CDR2: SGHTA and FQGNSA. The CDR3 loop spans 15 amino acids. J gave up 0 bases and V 6 bases, and 6 bases lay outside the gene matches. CDR3: CASRPSGTSTDTQYF. The DNA for the CDR3 is TGTGCCAGCAGGCCTAGCGGCACTAGCACAGATACGCAGTATTTT.

The chain links TRBV7-6 to TRBJ2-2; 7 bases map to TRBD2. The length of the CDR3 is 17 residues. Trimming at V came to 6 bases and at J to 1 base, leaving 11 bases not matched to a gene. The germline gives CDR1 SGHVS, CDR2 FNYEAQ. The CDR3 DNA reads TGTGCCAGCAGTTCCGGGCGGGGGAACCAGAACACCGGGGAGCTGTTTTTT. It yields the protein CASSSGRGNQNTGELFF.

This chain connects TRBV18 to TRBJ1-4; D is ambiguous. CDR1 is KGHSH, CDR2 LQKENI, per germline. V lost 4 bases and J 6 bases, leaving 18 bases between the germline ends. The CDR3 spans 16 residues. CDR3 sequence reads: CASSLLSGQVDEKLFF. CDR3 sequence (DNA): TGTGCCAGCTCACTGCTTTCTGGCCAGGTGGATGAAAAACTGTTTTTT.

A few counts support this clone. The gene calls are TRBV9 and TRBJ1-5, with a tentative D call TRBD1 (5 bases). Trimming left V 0 bases short and J 5 bases short, with 9 bases between. Per the germline V gene, CDR1 is SGDLS and CDR2 is YYNGEE. The CDR3 is 14 amino acids. The CDR3: CASSVDPGHQPQHF. The CDR3 bases are TGTGCCAGCAGCGTAGACCCGGGGCATCAGCCCCAGCATTTT.

This clone was recorded a few times. The V call is TRBV30, the J call TRBJ2-1; no firm D call. The CDR3 spans 12 residues. CDR1 and CDR2 (germline): GTSNPN, SVGIG (reference sequence). V dropped 2 bases and J dropped 8 bases, with 10 bases sitting between them. The CDR3: CAWSSTEDEQFF. The CDR3 DNA is TGTGCCTGGAGTAGCACTGAGGATGAGCAGTTCTTC.

The CDR3 nucleotides are TGTGCCAGCCTCATGGACTACTCCTACGAGCAGTACTTC. Amino acids: CASLMDYSYEQYF. The chain is built from TRBV6-1 and TRBJ2-7; a possible D gene is TRBD2 (6 bases). V shed 8 bases and J shed 0 bases, with 11 bases lying between them. There are 13 residues in the CDR3. CDR1 is MNHNS, CDR2 SASEGT, per germline.

This chain links TRBV12-5 with TRBJ1-5; no clear D gene. The germline V gene has CDR1 LGHNT and CDR2 FRNRAP. This CDR3 spans 18 amino acids. V was trimmed by 0 bases and J by 0 bases, leaving 15 bases between them. CDR3 DNA: TGTGCTAGTGGTTTGGTACGACTCGGGCAAGGTAGCAATCAGCCCCAGCATTTT. This gives the protein CASGLVRLGQGSNQPQHF.

V usage is TRBV29-1 and J usage is TRBJ1-2; a weak D match, TRBD1 (5 bases). CDR3 length equals 13 residues. Trimming stripped 6 bases from V and 4 bases from J, with 15 bases between. Germline V lookup: CDR1 SQVTM, CDR2 ANQGSEA. CDR3 protein: CSVKRTNTYGYTF. Here the CDR3 DNA reads TGCAGCGTAAAAAGGACAAACACCTATGGCTACACCTTC.

The chain is built from TRBV4-1 and TRBJ2-7; 12 bases map to TRBD2. Germline CDR1 reads MGHRA; CDR2 reads YSYEKL. The ends lost 0 bases at V and 3 bases at J; junction bases unmatched: 3. The CDR3 extends over 16 amino acids. The CDR3 nucleotides read TGCGCCAGCAGCCAAGAGGGACTAGCGGGCGGCTACGAGCAGTACTTC. It translates to CASSQEGLAGGYEQYF.